Below, 6 T cell receptor beta chains from the same sample are listed, as sequenced in a study of blood T cell repertoires in COVID-19. Method: immunoSEQ multiplex PCR; TCRdb's copy keeps in-frame clones and lacks some. The data hold 200,000 to 250,000 clones, with 90% observed a single time. Sequenced input: PBMCs or T cells enriched from blood (not recorded which). Receptors were obtained from a man aged 25-40 years who had been exposed to COVID-19.

V usage is TRBV6-6 and J usage is TRBJ2-3; the match to TRBD2 covers 13 bases. Germline CDR1 and CDR2: MNHNY and SVGAGI (reference sequence). V lost 5 bases to trimming and J lost 2 bases; unmatched junction nucleotides: 13. The CDR3 has 19 residues. The CDR3 loop reads CASSPLWTSGGSDTDTQYF. The CDR3 region has the DNA TGTGCCAGCAGTCCATTGTGGACTAGCGGGGGATCAGACACAGATACGCAGTATTTT.

The chain has TRBV2 and TRBJ2-3, with 12 positions matching TRBD2. Germline trimming cut 4 bases from V and 3 bases from J; bases unmatched to any gene: 5. Per germline, CDR1 SNHLY and CDR2 FYNNEI. The CDR3 contains 16 residues. The CDR3 reads CASSGPLAGGTDTQYF. CDR3 nucleotide sequence: TGTGCCAGCAGTGGCCCGCTAGCGGGGGGGACAGATACGCAGTATTTT.

The V and J genes are TRBV6-5 and TRBJ2-7, with 8 bases identical to TRBD2. Germline CDR1 reads MNHEY; CDR2 reads SVGAGI. The junction had 4 bases not matched to a gene; V was cut back by 4 bases and J by 2 bases. CDR3 length equals 14 residues. The CDR3 nucleotides are TGTGCCAGCAGTTCGGGAGGGTCAACCTACGAGCAGTACTTC. This codes for CASSSGGSTYEQYF.

This clone has only one observation. This chain connects TRBV5-4 to TRBJ2-2, with D possibly being TRBD1 (6 bases). There are 15 residues in the CDR3. Trimming pared 4 bases from V and 3 bases from J, leaving 13 bases between. Looked up from germline, CDR1 is SGHNT and CDR2 is YYREEE (reference sequence). CDR3 nucleotide sequence: TGTGCCAGCAGCACCCGGACAGACTACACCGGGGAGCTGTTTTTT. As protein: CASSTRTDYTGELFF.

The V and J genes are TRBV7-9 and TRBJ2-3, with D possibly TRBD1 on 5 matching bases. The V gene's germline CDR1 is SEHNR and CDR2 FQNEAQ (reference sequence). Trimming stripped 1 base from V and 2 bases from J, with 16 bases between. CDR3 length: 17 residues. The CDR3 coding sequence is TGTGCCAGCAGCTTAGACAGGTCGCCTGTAGACACAGATACGCAGTATTTT. Its protein product is CASSLDRSPVDTDTQYF. The complete variable domain, with remaining parts taken from reference TRBV7-9 and TRBJ2-3, reads DTGVSQNPRHKITKRGQNVTFRCDPISEHNRLYWYRQTLGQGPEFLTYFQNEAQLEKSRLLSDRFSAERPKGSFSTLEIQRTEQGDSAMYLCASSLDRSPVDTDTQYFGPGTRLTVL.

The rearrangement uses TRBV7-3 and TRBJ2-2; a possible D gene is TRBD1 (5 bases). The V and J ends lost 5 bases and 0 bases respectively, with 10 bases between them. Germline V gives CDR1 SGHTA, CDR2 FQGTGA. This CDR3 comprises 15 residues. In nucleotides, the CDR3 is TGTGCCAGCAGCAGGACACCCACGAACACCGGGGAGCTGTTTTTT. It translates to CASSRTPTNTGELFF.